One sample yielded the 10 T cell receptor beta chains listed below, sequenced in a study of blood T cell repertoires in COVID-19. Repertoires were generated with immunoSEQ multiplex PCR, while TCRdb's copy carries only in-frame clones and drops some. The data contain 70,000 to 90,000 clones, around 90% of them singletons. What was sequenced was peripheral blood. The receptors derive from a man aged 45-65 years with acute or convalescent COVID-19.

This chain connects TRBV9 to TRBJ2-1, with D perhaps matching TRBD1 (6 bases). Germline CDR1 is SGDLS and CDR2 is YYNGEE. Trimming stripped 3 bases from V and 9 bases from J, with 16 bases between. The CDR3 is made up of 14 amino acids. The CDR3 sequence: CASSAPTGYREQFF. In nucleotides, the CDR3 is TGTGCCAGCAGCGCCCCTACAGGGTATCGTGAGCAGTTCTTC. Together with reference TRBV9 and TRBJ2-1, the CDR3 gives the full variable domain: DSGVTQTPKHLITATGQRVTLRCSPRSGDLSVYWYQQSLDQGLQFLIQYYNGEERAKGNILERFSAQQFPDLHSELNLSSLELGDSALYFCASSAPTGYREQFFGPGTRLTVL.

The chain is built from TRBV11-3 and TRBJ2-3, with no clear D. CDR1 and CDR2 (germline): SGHNT, YENEEA. Deletions cut 0 bases from V and 1 base from J, with 8 bases between. CDR3 length: 15 residues. CDR3 sequence reads: CASSLDPTGTDTQYF. The CDR3 DNA is TGTGCCAGCAGCTTAGATCCCACAGGCACAGATACGCAGTATTTT.

This sequence joins TRBV30 and TRBJ1-2; 9 bases align to TRBD1. The CDR3 length is 14 residues. Germline V gene data show CDR1 as GTSNPN and CDR2 as SVGIG (reference sequence). V shed 3 bases and J 3 bases; nucleotides not matched to a gene: 5. The chain's CDR3 is CAWSGGTGHYGYTF. Here the CDR3 DNA reads TGTGCCTGGAGCGGAGGGACAGGGCACTATGGCTACACCTTC.

The chain links TRBV5-1 to TRBJ2-2; 7 nucleotides match TRBD1. J gave up 6 bases and V 3 bases, and 8 bases lay outside the gene matches. Germline CDR1 SGHRS, CDR2 YFSETQ. CDR3 length: 15 residues. CDR3 loop: CASSSYRGLAGELFF. DNA of the CDR3: TGCGCCAGCAGCTCGTACAGGGGATTAGCCGGGGAGCTGTTTTTT.

V usage is TRBV12-3 or TRBV12-4 and J usage is TRBJ2-7, with 12 bases that match TRBD2. The CDR3 covers 13 residues. The V and J ends lost 6 bases and 7 bases, in that order; junction bases with no gene match: 4. For the CDR3, the DNA is TGTGCCAGCAGCCGAGGGACTAGCGGGGAGCAGTACTTC. Amino acid sequence: CASSRGTSGEQYF.

The chain carries TRBV3-1 (or the pseudogene TRBV3-2) and TRBJ2-2; D possibly corresponds to TRBD1 (5 bases). Germline lookup yields CDR1 LGHDT and CDR2 YNNKEL (reference sequence). V was trimmed by 1 base and J by 6 bases, leaving 6 bases between them. The CDR3 has 13 amino acids. The CDR3 reads CASSQGGPGELFF. The CDR3 nucleotides read TGTGCCAGCAGCCAAGGGGGCCCCGGGGAGCTGTTTTTT.

Only one count was recorded for this clone. The V and J genes are TRBV6-6 and TRBJ2-2; no firm D call. The CDR3 loop spans 15 amino acids. Deletions cut 2 bases from V and 6 bases from J, with 13 bases between. The germline CDR1 and CDR2 sequences are MNHNY and SVGAGI (reference sequence). CDR3 DNA sequence: TGTGCCAGCAGTTACACGGTCGGCGGAGCCGGGGAGCTGTTTTTT. As protein: CASSYTVGGAGELFF.

V and J are TRBV28 and TRBJ1-6; TRBD1 matches at 9 bases. The CDR3 contains 19 residues. Trimming took 3 bases from V and 1 from J; bases not matched to a gene: 10. Germline V gene sequence: CDR1 MDHEN, CDR2 SYDVKM. The CDR3 DNA follows: TGTGCCAGCAGTTTCCCATCCGACAGGGGGATGTCCTATAATTCACCCCTCCACTTT. Protein sequence: CASSFPSDRGMSYNSPLHF. The variable domain in full, with the rest retrieved from reference TRBV28 and TRBJ1-6, is DVKVTQSSRYLVKRTGEKVFLECVQDMDHENMFWYRQDPGLGLRLIYFSYDVKMKEKGDIPEGYSVSREKKERFSLILESASTNQTSMYLCASSFPSDRGMSYNSPLHFGNGTRLTVT.

The chain links TRBV25-1 to TRBJ1-4; 7 bases line up with TRBD1. Trimming at V came to 1 base and at J to 0 bases, leaving 8 bases not matched to a gene. Germline V gene lookup returns CDR1 MGHDK and CDR2 SYGVNS. This CDR3 region has 18 residues. The CDR3 protein is CASSEFFGTVSTNEKLFF. In DNA, the CDR3 is TGTGCCAGCAGTGAATTTTTCGGGACAGTTTCAACTAATGAAAAACTGTTTTTT.

This chain links TRBV6-1 with TRBJ1-4; D not resolved. The CDR3 runs to 13 residues. Per germline, CDR1 MNHNS and CDR2 SASEGT. V lost 2 bases, J lost 8 bases, and 9 bases lay in between. CDR3 in DNA: TGTGCCAGCAGTGAAACGCGGGAGGAAAAACTGTTTTTT. Amino acid sequence: CASSETREEKLFF.